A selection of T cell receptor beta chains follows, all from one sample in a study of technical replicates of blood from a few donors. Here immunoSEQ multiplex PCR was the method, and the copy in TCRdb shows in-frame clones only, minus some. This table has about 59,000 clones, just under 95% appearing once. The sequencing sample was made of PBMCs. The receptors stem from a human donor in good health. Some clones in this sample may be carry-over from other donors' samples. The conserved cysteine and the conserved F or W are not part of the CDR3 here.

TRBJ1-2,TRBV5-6,ASSLLTYGYT
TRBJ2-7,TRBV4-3,ASSQGYNQGWEQY
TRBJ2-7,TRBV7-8,ASSRRVSYEQY
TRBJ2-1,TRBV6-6,ASSYGGGGPSNEQF
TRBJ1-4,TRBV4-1,ASSHMFLTATNEKLF
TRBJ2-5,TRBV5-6,ASTLGTLYQETQY
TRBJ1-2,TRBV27,ASSTGGWYGYT
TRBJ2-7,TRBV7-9,ASRDRVEDREY
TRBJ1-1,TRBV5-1,ASSLSGGIPEAF
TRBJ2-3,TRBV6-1,ASSEPGRSDTQY
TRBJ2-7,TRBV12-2,ASREKAGKYYEQY
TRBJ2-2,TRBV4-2,ASSQRQGAGGPGELF
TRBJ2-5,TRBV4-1,ASSQAVQETQY
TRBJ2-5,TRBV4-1,ASSQGWRDSETQY
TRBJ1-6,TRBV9,ASSRGASRSYNSPLH
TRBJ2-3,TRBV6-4,ASSDLTSGDLDTQY
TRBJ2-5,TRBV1,TSSPLRPQETQY
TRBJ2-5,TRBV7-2,ASSLVAGARETQY
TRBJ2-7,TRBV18,ASSPIQDSYEQY
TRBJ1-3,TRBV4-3,ASSQDSDRAKGNTIY
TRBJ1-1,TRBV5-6,ASSTYDRPNTEAF
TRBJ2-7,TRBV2,ASRSGGAPYEQY
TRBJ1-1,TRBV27,ASSIQGAWYTEAF
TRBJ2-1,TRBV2,ASSEIGTSGYEQF
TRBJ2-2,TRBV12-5,ASGSGGPNTGELF
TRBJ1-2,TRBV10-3,AISENVATFYGYT
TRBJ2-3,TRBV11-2,ASSSRLAGGGTDTQY
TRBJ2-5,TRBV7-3,ASSLTGGKETQY
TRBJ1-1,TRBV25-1,ASSEFEGLNTEAF
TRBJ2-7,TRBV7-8,ASSSVNFYEQY
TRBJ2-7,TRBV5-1,ASSWASGGAYEQY
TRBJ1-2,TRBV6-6,ASHREGSYGYT
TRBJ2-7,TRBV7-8,ASSPLGTSGNYEQY
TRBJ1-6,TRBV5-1,ASSLAPRQDSYNSPLH
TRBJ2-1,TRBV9,ASSASLAGVYNEQF
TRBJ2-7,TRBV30,AWSWGLNYEQY
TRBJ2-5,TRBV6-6,ASRPGTGFEETQY
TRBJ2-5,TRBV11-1,ASSLALGWQGGETQY